This T cell receptor (beta chain) originates from a study of control samples from healthy donors and cancer patients. The V gene end was trimmed by 4 bases and the J gene end by 8 bases; junction bases not matched to a gene: 22. Germline-derived CDR1 and CDR2 are LNHDA and SQIVND (reference sequence). This CDR3 contains 20 residues. This table comes from immunoSEQ multiplex PCR, and its TCRdb copy is limited to in-frame clones, with some not included. The sample shows roughly 450,000 clones, approximately 90% of them seen only once. The rearrangement joins TRBV19 to TRBJ2-1, with 11 positions matching TRBD1. Sequencing input: PBMCs. The TCR originated in a man between 40 and 49 years old with head and neck cancer. The DNA of the CDR3 is TGTGCCAGTAGTACCCCCGGACAGGGGGCGATCTTTGCCCTTACCGATGAGCAGTTCTTC. This translates into CASSTPGQGAIFALTDEQFF.